Each of the 28 T cell receptor beta chains below was sequenced from the same sample in a study of blood T cell repertoires in COVID-19. The assay was immunoSEQ multiplex PCR, and TCRdb's table has in-frame clones only and misses some. The sample gives about 160,000 clones, around 93% of which show up once; under 5% is in the top ten. Sequencing was carried out using peripheral blood. Source of these receptors: a woman between 50 and 59 years old with acute or convalescent COVID-19.

The gene calls are TRBV20-1 and TRBJ2-1; D unclear. The CDR3 is made up of 10 amino acids. The V end was cut by 3 bases, the J end by 8 bases, with 5 bases between. Germline lookup yields CDR1 DFQATT and CDR2 SNEGSKA (reference sequence). CDR3 in DNA: TGCAGTGCTAGGTCTTATGAGCAGTTCTTC. Amino acids: CSARSYEQFF.

The gene calls are TRBV12-3 or TRBV12-4 and TRBJ1-1; D remains ambiguous. The V and J ends lost 7 bases and 4 bases respectively, with 10 bases between them. The CDR3 contains 12 residues. This chain's CDR3 is CASTTAGTEAFF. As DNA, the CDR3 is TGTGCCAGCACTACCGCCGGCACTGAAGCTTTCTTT.

This chain links TRBV2 with TRBJ2-1; D possibly corresponds to TRBD1 (6 bases). Trimming took off 5 bases at V and 10 bases at J, with 15 bases between the two ends. In germline, CDR1 is SNHLY, CDR2 FYNNEI. The length of the CDR3 is 13 residues. As DNA, the CDR3 is TGTGCCAGCAGTCCGGGACAAGCCCAAGAGCAGTTCTTC. Translating it yields CASSPGQAQEQFF. Full variable domain (missing parts from reference TRBV2 and TRBJ2-1): EPEVTQTPSHQVTQMGQEVILRCVPISNHLYFYWYRQILGQKVEFLVSFYNNEISEKSEIFDDQFSVERPDGSNFTLKIRSTKLEDSAMYFCASSPGQAQEQFFGPGTRLTVL.

The genes are TRBV12-3 or TRBV12-4 and TRBJ2-7; D may be TRBD1 (5 bases). The length of the CDR3 is 12 residues. Trimming pared 5 bases from V and 4 bases from J, leaving 9 bases between. The CDR3 region is CASSPQGYEQYF. The DNA of the CDR3 is TGTGCCAGCAGTCCTCAGGGTTACGAGCAGTACTTC.

V usage is TRBV4-2 and J usage is TRBJ2-1; 7 bases fit TRBD1. Germline values: CDR1 LGHNA, CDR2 YNFKEQ. The V segment lost 3 bases and the J segment 5 bases; nucleotides outside the gene matches: 10. The CDR3 contains 16 residues. Here the CDR3 DNA reads TGTGCCAGCAGCCATCTCCCGGGACAGTTGGACAATGAGCAGTTCTTC. Amino acids: CASSHLPGQLDNEQFF.

The chain joins TRBV3-1 (or the pseudogene TRBV3-2) to TRBJ1-4; D perhaps matches TRBD1 (6 bases). Looked up from germline, CDR1 is LGHDT and CDR2 is YNNKEL (reference sequence). The CDR3 extends over 13 amino acids. Trimming removed 7 bases at V and 7 bases at J, with 13 bases between. The CDR3 bases are TGTGCCAGCATCGGACAGAGTCGTGAAAAACTGTTTTTT. It translates to CASIGQSREKLFF.

This clone was observed a single time. The chain is built from TRBV19 and TRBJ2-1; TRBD2 is a possible D gene (6 bases). Trimming removed 4 bases from V and 2 bases from J, with 12 bases in between. The germline gives CDR1 LNHDA, CDR2 SQIVND (reference sequence). This CDR3 spans 15 amino acids. The DNA for the CDR3 is TGTGCCAGTAGTACTATGGGGGGACCCTACAATGAGCAGTTCTTC. Residues: CASSTMGGPYNEQFF.

The chain carries TRBV9 and TRBJ1-5; D ambiguous. CDR3 length: 15 residues. The V end was cut by 3 bases, the J end by 3 bases, with 13 bases between. Germline V CDR1 and CDR2: SGDLS, YYNGEE. CDR3 sequence (DNA): TGTGCCAGCAGCGCCGGGTCTACTGACAATCAGCCCCAGCATTTT. It translates to CASSAGSTDNQPQHF.

V usage is TRBV30 and J usage is TRBJ1-4, with D perhaps matching TRBD1 (6 bases). The CDR3 covers 14 residues. V lost 5 bases, J lost 7 bases, and 17 bases lay in between. The germline gives CDR1 GTSNPN, CDR2 SVGIG (reference sequence). The CDR3: CAWDQGLIGEKLFF. The DNA for the CDR3 is TGTGCCTGGGATCAGGGGCTTATAGGTGAAAAACTGTTTTTT.

The CDR3 bases are TGTGCCAGTAGCTCGACAGGAGCGGATTCACCCCTCCACTTT. The encoded protein is CASSSTGADSPLHF. The chain joins TRBV19 to TRBJ1-6; D is perhaps TRBD1 (6 bases). Germline CDR1 is LNHDA and CDR2 is SQIVND (reference sequence). The CDR3 has 14 residues. Trimming removed 6 bases from V and 8 bases from J, with 14 bases in between.

The J gene is TRBJ1-6, the V gene TRBV4-1, with D tentatively TRBD1 (6 bases). Trimming took 6 bases from V and 14 from J, leaving 26 bases between them. The CDR3 is 16 residues long. CDR1 is MGHRA and CDR2 is YSYEKL in the germline V gene. CDR3: CASSYSGTPERLTLHF. In DNA form, the CDR3 reads TGCGCCAGCAGTTACTCCGGGACACCCGAGAGACTCACCCTCCACTTT.

The rearrangement uses TRBV9 and TRBJ1-2, with TRBD1 matching 7 bases. The CDR3 contains 16 residues. V shed 0 bases, J shed 2 bases, and the junction held 7 bases outside the gene matches. The V gene's germline CDR1 is SGDLS and CDR2 YYNGEE. The CDR3 protein is CASSVGAGQSNYGYTF. The CDR3 bases are TGTGCCAGCAGCGTAGGCGCGGGACAGAGCAACTATGGCTACACCTTC.

This clone was seen more than once but under ten times. The chain recombines TRBV30 with TRBJ1-2; D remains unclear. Germline CDR1 GTSNPN, CDR2 SVGIG (reference sequence). V shed 0 bases and J shed 2 bases, with 4 bases lying between them. The CDR3 length is 12 residues. The CDR3 coding sequence is TGTGCCTGGAGTGTACTCAACTATGGCTACACCTTC. Encoded protein: CAWSVLNYGYTF.

The chain has TRBV7-2 and TRBJ2-7; D is perhaps TRBD2 (5 bases). CDR1 is SGHTA and CDR2 is FQGNSA in the germline V gene. The CDR3 is made up of 15 amino acids. The ends were cut back, 1 base at V and 2 bases at J, with 12 bases in the middle. The CDR3 here is CASSLVFGVTYEQYF. The CDR3 DNA follows: TGTGCCAGCAGCTTAGTTTTCGGGGTGACCTACGAGCAGTACTTC.

The CDR3 nucleotides read TGTGCCAGTAGTTCAGGGGTTCTCCTCGAAGCTTTCTTT. Protein: CASSSGVLLEAFF. The rearrangement links TRBV19 to TRBJ1-1; weak D call: TRBD1 (6 bases). V lost 5 bases and J lost 8, with 15 bases in between. CDR1 LNHDA and CDR2 SQIVND come from the germline V gene (reference sequence). The CDR3 runs to 13 residues.

This chain joins TRBV10-3 and TRBJ1-5; D perhaps matches TRBD1 (5 bases). Germline assignment: CDR1 ENHRY and CDR2 SYGVKD. V gave up 3 bases and J gave up 6 bases, with 12 bases separating them. The CDR3 extends over 14 amino acids. The CDR3 nucleotides are TGTGCCATCAGTGACGGGGGGGGTGGTCAGCCCCAGCATTTT. Translating it yields CAISDGGGGQPQHF.

This rearrangement joins TRBV13 to TRBJ1-1, with unresolved D. V gave up 4 bases and J gave up 4 bases, with 7 bases separating them. This CDR3 has 12 residues. Germline lookup yields CDR1 PRHDT and CDR2 FYEKMQ (reference sequence). CDR3 sequence (DNA): TGTGCCAGCAGCTCGGAGGGCACTGAAGCTTTCTTT. Residues: CASSSEGTEAFF.

The chain joins TRBV7-2 to TRBJ2-5, with 7 bases fitting TRBD2. V gave up 1 base and J gave up 7 bases; unmatched junction bases: 0. The CDR3 has 12 amino acids. CDR1 is SGHTA, CDR2 FQGNSA, per germline. As DNA, the CDR3 is TGTGCCAGCAGCTTAGGGGGGGGGACCCAGTACTTC. Translated, it gives CASSLGGGTQYF.

The V call is TRBV10-3, the J call TRBJ1-2; 7 bases agree with TRBD1. The CDR3 contains 11 residues. With V trimmed by 6 bases and J by 7 bases, 2 bases remained unmatched. Germline lookup yields CDR1 ENHRY and CDR2 SYGVKD. CDR3: CAISRGVGYTF. The CDR3 DNA sequence: TGTGCCATCAGCAGGGGGGTTGGCTACACCTTC.

The V call is TRBV6-5, the J call TRBJ1-2; possible D gene TRBD1, 5 bases. The length of the CDR3 is 15 residues. Germline CDR1 MNHEY, CDR2 SVGAGI. V was shortened by 6 bases and J by 2 bases, with 16 bases between the two germline ends. CDR3 nucleotides: TGTGCCAGCAGCCCCTACTTCCAGGGCAACTATGGCTACACCTTC. Protein: CASSPYFQGNYGYTF.

The V gene is TRBV15, the J gene TRBJ2-1; D possibly corresponds to TRBD1 (6 bases). Germline V gene data show CDR1 as LNHNV and CDR2 as YYDKDF (reference sequence). CDR3 length: 13 amino acids. The V end lost 0 bases, the J end lost 8 bases, and 8 bases lay between the germline ends. CDR3 nucleotide sequence: TGTGCCACCAGCAGAGACCGGACAGATGAGCAGTTCTTC. The encoded protein is CATSRDRTDEQFF.

V and J are TRBV20-1 and TRBJ1-4; no clear D gene. CDR1 is DFQATT, CDR2 SNEGSKA, per germline (reference sequence). The CDR3 runs to 11 residues. V dropped 5 bases and J dropped 8 bases, with 9 bases sitting between them. The CDR3 DNA reads as TGCAGTGCTGGTCGAGGGGAAAAACTGTTTTTT. This encodes CSAGRGEKLFF.

The DNA of the CDR3 is TGTGCCAGTAGTATAGGTCACAGGGGGCCGGGTGGGTTACATCAGCCCCAGCATTTT. Protein product: CASSIGHRGPGGLHQPQHF. The rearrangement joins TRBV19 to TRBJ1-5; 9 bases fit TRBD1. With 1 base clipped from V and 5 bases from J, the junction kept 15 bases outside the gene matches. This CDR3 has 19 residues. From germline, CDR1 is LNHDA and CDR2 SQIVND (reference sequence).

In nucleotides, the CDR3 is TGCGCCAGCAGCCCCGACAGTCTCTCCTACAATGAGCAGTTCTTC. Its translation: CASSPDSLSYNEQFF. The chain has TRBV5-1 and TRBJ2-1; maybe TRBD1 (5 bases). The CDR3 contains 15 residues. Trimming removed 4 bases from V and 0 bases from J, with 11 bases in between. CDR1 is SGHRS and CDR2 is YFSETQ in the germline V gene.

The chain couples TRBV27 to TRBJ1-5, with D possibly TRBD1 on 6 matching bases. Germline CDR1 reads MNHEY; CDR2 reads SMNVEV (reference sequence). Deletions cut 5 bases from V and 8 bases from J, with 16 bases between. The CDR3 spans 14 residues. CDR3 amino acids: CASSLRDTGEPQHF. In nucleotides, the CDR3 is TGTGCCAGCAGTCTCCGGGACACCGGTGAGCCCCAGCATTTT.

The sample holds one count of this clone. The rearrangement joins TRBV3-1 (or the pseudogene TRBV3-2) to TRBJ2-7; 10 nucleotides match TRBD1. Looked up from germline, CDR1 is LGHDT and CDR2 is YNNKEL (reference sequence). This CDR3 contains 15 residues. V lost 4 bases to trimming and J lost 1 base; unmatched junction nucleotides: 4. CDR3 in amino acids: CASSPRDRGSYEQYF. The CDR3 DNA reads as TGTGCCAGCAGCCCCCGGGACAGGGGATCCTACGAGCAGTACTTC.

The CDR3 DNA is TGTGCCAGCAGCTTGGAGAGGCAGGGGACTCAGCCCCAGCATTTT. This codes for CASSLERQGTQPQHF. V and J are TRBV5-5 and TRBJ1-5, with D perhaps matching TRBD1 (6 bases). This CDR3 has 15 amino acids. V gave up 0 bases and J gave up 6 bases, with 13 bases separating them. Per germline, CDR1 SGHKS and CDR2 YYEKEE (reference sequence).

V is TRBV19 and J is TRBJ1-4; weak D call: TRBD1 (5 bases). Trimming removed 9 bases from V and 7 bases from J, with 15 bases in between. Germline lookup yields CDR1 LNHDA and CDR2 SQIVND (reference sequence). The CDR3 length is 13 residues. The CDR3 nucleotides are TGTGCCAGCCATGGGGGGGAAGGTGAAAAACTGTTTTTT. This gives the protein CASHGGEGEKLFF.